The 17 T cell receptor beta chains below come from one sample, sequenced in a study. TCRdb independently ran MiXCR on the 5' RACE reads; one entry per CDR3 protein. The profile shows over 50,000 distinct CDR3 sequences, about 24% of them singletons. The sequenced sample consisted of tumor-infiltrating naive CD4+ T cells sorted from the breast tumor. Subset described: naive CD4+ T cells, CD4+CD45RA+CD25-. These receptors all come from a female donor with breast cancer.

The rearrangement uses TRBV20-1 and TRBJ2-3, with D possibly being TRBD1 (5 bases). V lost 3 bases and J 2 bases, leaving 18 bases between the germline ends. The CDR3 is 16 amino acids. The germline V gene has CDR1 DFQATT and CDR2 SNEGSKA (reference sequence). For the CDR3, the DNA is TGCAGTGCTAGCCCCCTGGGGCGGACACTCACAGATACGCAGTATTTT. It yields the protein CSASPLGRTLTDTQYF.

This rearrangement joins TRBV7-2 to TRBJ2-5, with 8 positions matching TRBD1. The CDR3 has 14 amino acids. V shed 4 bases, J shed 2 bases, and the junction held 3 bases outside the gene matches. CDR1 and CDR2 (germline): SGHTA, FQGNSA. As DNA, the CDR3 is TGTGCCAGCAGCTCGACAGGGGAGCAAGAGACCCAGTACTTC. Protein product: CASSSTGEQETQYF.

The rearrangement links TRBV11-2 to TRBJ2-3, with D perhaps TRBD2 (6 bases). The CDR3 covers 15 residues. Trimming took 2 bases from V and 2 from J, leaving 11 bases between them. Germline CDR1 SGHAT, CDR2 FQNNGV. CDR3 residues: CASSLRGLFTDTQYF. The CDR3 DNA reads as TGTGCCAGCAGCTTAAGGGGACTTTTCACAGATACGCAGTATTTT.

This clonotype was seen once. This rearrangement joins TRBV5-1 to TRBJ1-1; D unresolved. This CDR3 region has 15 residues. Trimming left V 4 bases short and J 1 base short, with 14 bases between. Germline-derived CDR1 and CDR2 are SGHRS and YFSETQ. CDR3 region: CASSVESGANTEAFF. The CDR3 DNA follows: TGCGCCAGCAGCGTGGAGTCAGGCGCGAACACTGAAGCTTTCTTT.

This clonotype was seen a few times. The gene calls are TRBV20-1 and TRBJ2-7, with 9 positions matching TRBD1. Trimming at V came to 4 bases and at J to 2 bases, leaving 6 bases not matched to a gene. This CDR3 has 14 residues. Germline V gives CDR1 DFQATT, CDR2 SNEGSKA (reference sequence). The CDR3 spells CSAKRTGEAYEQYF. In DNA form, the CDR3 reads TGCAGTGCTAAACGGACAGGGGAAGCCTACGAGCAGTACTTC.

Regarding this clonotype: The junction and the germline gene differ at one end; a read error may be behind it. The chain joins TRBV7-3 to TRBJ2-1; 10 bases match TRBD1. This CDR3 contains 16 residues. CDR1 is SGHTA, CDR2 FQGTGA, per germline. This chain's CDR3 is CASSPRTGGGLDELFF. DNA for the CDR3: TGTGCCAGCAGTCCACGGACAGGGGGGGGGTTGGATGAGCTGTTCTTC. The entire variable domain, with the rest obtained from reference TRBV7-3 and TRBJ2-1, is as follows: GAGVSQTPSNKVTEKGKYVELRCDPISGHTALYWYRQSLGQGPEFLIYFQGTGAADDSGLPNDRFFAVRPEGSVSTLKIQRTERGDSAVYLCASSPRTGGGLDELFFGPGTRLTVL.

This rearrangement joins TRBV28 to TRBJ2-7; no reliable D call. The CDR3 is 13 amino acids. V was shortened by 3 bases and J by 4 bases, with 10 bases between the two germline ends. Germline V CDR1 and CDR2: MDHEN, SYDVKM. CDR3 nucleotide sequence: TGTGCCAGCAGTTTTATTAGCAAGTACGAGCAGTACTTC. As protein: CASSFISKYEQYF.

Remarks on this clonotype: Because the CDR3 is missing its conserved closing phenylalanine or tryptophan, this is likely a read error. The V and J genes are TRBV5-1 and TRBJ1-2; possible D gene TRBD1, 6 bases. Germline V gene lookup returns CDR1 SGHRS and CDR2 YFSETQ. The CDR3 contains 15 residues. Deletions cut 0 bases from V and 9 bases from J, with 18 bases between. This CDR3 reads CASSLGQGPTSSYTL. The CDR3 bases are TGCGCCAGCAGCTTGGGGCAGGGGCCTACTTCTAGCTACACCTTA.

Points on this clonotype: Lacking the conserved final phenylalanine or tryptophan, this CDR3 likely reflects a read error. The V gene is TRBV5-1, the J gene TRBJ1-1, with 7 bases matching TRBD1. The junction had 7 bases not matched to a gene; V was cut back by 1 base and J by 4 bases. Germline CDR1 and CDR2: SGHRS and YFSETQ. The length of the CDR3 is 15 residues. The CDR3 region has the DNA TGCGCCAGCAGCTTGTCTCCCAACAGGGGCACTGAAGCTTTCCTT. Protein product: CASSLSPNRGTEAFL.

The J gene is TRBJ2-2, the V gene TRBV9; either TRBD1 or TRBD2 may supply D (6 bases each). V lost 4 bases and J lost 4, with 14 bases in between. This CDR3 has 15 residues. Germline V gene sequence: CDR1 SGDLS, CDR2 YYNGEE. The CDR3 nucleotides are TGTGCCAGCAGCCCAGTAGGGGGAGGCACCGGGGAGCTGTTTTTT. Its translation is CASSPVGGGTGELFF.

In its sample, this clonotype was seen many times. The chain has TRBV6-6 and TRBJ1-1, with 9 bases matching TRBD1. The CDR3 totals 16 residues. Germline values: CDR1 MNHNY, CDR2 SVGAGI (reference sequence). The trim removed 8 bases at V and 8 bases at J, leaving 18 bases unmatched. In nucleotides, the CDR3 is TGTGCCAGCGTTACTTTCCTACAGGGGGCGTCTTTGGAAGCTTTCTTT. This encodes CASVTFLQGASLEAFF.

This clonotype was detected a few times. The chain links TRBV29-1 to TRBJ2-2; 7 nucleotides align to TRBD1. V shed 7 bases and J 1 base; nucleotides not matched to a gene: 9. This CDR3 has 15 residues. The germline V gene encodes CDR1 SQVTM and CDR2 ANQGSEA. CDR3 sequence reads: CSARGGWGNTGELFF. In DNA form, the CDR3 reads TGCAGCGCTAGAGGGGGCTGGGGGAACACCGGGGAGCTGTTTTTT.

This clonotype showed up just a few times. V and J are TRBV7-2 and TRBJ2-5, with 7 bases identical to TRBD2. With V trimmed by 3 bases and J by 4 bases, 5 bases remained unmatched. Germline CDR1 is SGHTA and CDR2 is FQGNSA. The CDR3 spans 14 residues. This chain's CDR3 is CASSFNGGRETQYF. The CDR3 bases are TGTGCCAGCAGCTTTAACGGGGGGAGAGAGACCCAGTACTTC.

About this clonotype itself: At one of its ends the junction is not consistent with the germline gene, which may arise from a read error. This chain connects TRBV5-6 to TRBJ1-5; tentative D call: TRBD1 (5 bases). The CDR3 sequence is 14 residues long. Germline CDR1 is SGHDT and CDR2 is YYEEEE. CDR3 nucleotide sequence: TGTACCAGCAGCTTAGCGGGGGGTATTCAGCCCCAGCATTTT. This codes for CTSSLAGGIQPQHF.

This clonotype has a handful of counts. The CDR3 is CASSAAGPTNEKLFF. CDR3 in DNA: TGCGCCAGCAGCGCCGCAGGACCAACTAATGAAAAACTGTTTTTT. This chain uses TRBV5-1 with TRBJ1-4; D remains unclear. Trimming removed 4 bases from V and 0 bases from J, with 10 bases in between. Germline CDR1 and CDR2: SGHRS and YFSETQ. The CDR3 runs to 15 residues.

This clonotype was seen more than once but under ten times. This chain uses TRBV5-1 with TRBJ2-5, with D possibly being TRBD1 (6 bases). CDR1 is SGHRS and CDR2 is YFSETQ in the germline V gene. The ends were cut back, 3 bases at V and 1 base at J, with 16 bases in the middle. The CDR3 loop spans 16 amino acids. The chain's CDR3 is CASSSAPKGGQETQYF. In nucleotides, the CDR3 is TGCGCCAGCAGCTCAGCCCCCAAAGGGGGCCAAGAGACCCAGTACTTC.

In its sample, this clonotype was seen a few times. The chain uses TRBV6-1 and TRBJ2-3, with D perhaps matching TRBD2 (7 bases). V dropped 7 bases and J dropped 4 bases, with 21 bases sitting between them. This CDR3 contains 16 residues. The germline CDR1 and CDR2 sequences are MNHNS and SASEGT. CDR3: CASKQGAAGASDTQYF. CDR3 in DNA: TGTGCCAGCAAACAGGGAGCGGCGGGAGCATCAGATACGCAGTATTTT.